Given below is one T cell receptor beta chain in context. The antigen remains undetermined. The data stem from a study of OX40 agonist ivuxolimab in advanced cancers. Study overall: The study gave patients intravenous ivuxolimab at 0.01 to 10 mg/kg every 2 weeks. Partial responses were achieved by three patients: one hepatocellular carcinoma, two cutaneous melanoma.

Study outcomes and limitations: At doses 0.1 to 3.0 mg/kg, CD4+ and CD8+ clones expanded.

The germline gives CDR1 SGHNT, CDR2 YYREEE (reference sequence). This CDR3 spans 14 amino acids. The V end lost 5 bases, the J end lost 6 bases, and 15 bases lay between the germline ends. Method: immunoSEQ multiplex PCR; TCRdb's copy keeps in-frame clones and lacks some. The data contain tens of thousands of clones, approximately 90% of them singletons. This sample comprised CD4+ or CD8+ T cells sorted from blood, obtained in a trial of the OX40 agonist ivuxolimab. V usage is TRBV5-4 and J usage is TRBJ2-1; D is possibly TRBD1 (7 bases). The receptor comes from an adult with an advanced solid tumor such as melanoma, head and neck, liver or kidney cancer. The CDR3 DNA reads TGTGCCAGCAGTCGACAGGGCGGGGTCAATGAGCAGTTCTTC. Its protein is CASSRQGGVNEQFF.